This TCR beta chain was captured in a study of neoadjuvant anti-PD-1 for oral cavity cancer. Here immunoSEQ multiplex PCR was the method, and the copy in TCRdb shows in-frame clones only, minus some. This sample has more than 10,000 clones, with roughly 69% found just once. The CDR3 is 15 amino acids. V was pared by 5 bases and J by 8 bases, with 16 bases between. Germline V gene data show CDR1 as SGHTA and CDR2 as FQGNSA. The specimen comprised PBMCs, sampled before nivolumab (anti-PD-1) treatment. This TCR was sampled from a person between 40 and 85 years old with oral cavity squamous cell carcinoma. The J gene is TRBJ1-6, the V gene TRBV7-2; D is undetermined. In DNA, the CDR3 is TGTGCCAGCAGCCCCTTAGTGGATAACTATTCACCCCTCCACTTT. Its translation: CASSPLVDNYSPLHF.